This T cell receptor beta chain was recovered during a study of regulatory T cells in long-lasting Graves disease. Through Arm-PCR of CDR3 regions and iRepertoire HTBI primers, TCR beta libraries were built. MiXCR was run by TCRdb on the multiplex PCR reads, yielding one entry per CDR3 protein. This table has hundreds of thousands of distinct CDR3 sequences, about 16% appearing once. This clonotype was observed at least ten times. Its antigen is as yet unknown. Losses at the gene ends were 2 bases for V and 0 bases for J; bases not matched to a gene: 5. Looked up from germline, CDR1 is SGHAT and CDR2 is FQNNGV. The CDR3 length is 16 residues. Study results and limitations: Persistent cases favored TRBV28, TRBJ1-2 and TRBJ2-5.

The time point denotes: newly diagnosed GD, antithyroid drugs for less than 3 months. TCR sequences were obtained from RNA taken from PBMCs. The same sample was also studied in work on T cells in Graves' hyperthyroidism and ophthalmopathy. This second report adds: Diagnosis of hyperthyroidism was new in patients aged 18 to 65, and its duration was under 2 months.

The V gene is TRBV11-2, the J gene TRBJ2-3; 7 positions agree with TRBD2. This specimen consisted of peripheral blood mononuclear cells (PBMCs), obtained at new diagnosis, from a patient treated with antithyroid drugs. This receptor was obtained from a middle-aged woman with Graves disease. In DNA, the CDR3 is TGTGCCAGCAGCTTATGGGAGGGTTTGAGCACAGATACGCAGTATTTT. This codes for CASSLWEGLSTDTQYF.